These T cell receptor beta chains were read from a single sample in a study. TCRdb processed the 5' RACE reads anew with MiXCR; each CDR3 protein has one entry. Of around 9,700 distinct CDR3 sequences detected, 13% to 15% appear once; the ten largest clones hold more than 2.5%. Source material: Tregs sorted from blood. The receptors were sampled from a female donor with breast cancer. Each CDR3 is given with its conserved first and last residue. The D gene is left open where the match is weak. The listing skips clone size in some rows; elsewhere it reads once, few, many or a size class.

>medium-sized|TRBD1|TRBJ1-3|TRBV25-1
CASSLTGYNTIYF
TGTGCCAGCAGTTTGACAGGGTACAACACCATATATTTT
>medium-sized|-|TRBJ1-2|TRBV5-1
CASTLEAGTGGYTF
TGCGCCAGCACCTTGGAAGCAGGGACGGGTGGCTACACCTTC
>medium-sized|TRBD1|TRBJ1-5|TRBV6-1
CASTLGTGVNQPQHF
TGTGCCAGCACTCTTGGGACAGGTGTCAATCAGCCCCAGCATTTT
>few|-|TRBJ2-1|TRBV30
CARSTYWDQSGQFF
TGTGCCCGGAGTACGTACTGGGATCAATCCGGGCAGTTCTTC
>many|TRBD1|TRBJ2-2|TRBV7-3
CASSRGGPNTGELFF
TGTGCCAGCAGCCGAGGGGGCCCTAACACCGGGGAGCTGTTTTTT
>medium-sized|-|TRBJ2-1|TRBV11-2
CASSNTRDYNEQFF
TGTGCCAGCAGTAATACTAGGGACTACAATGAGCAGTTCTTC
>medium-sized|-|TRBJ2-3|TRBV5-1
CASSLDSNHADTQYF
TGCGCCAGCAGCTTAGACAGCAATCACGCAGATACGCAGTATTTT
>many|-|TRBJ1-4|TRBV5-1
CASSAGQTNEKLFF
TGCGCCAGCAGCGCCGGACAGACGAATGAAAAACTGTTTTTT
>many|TRBD2|TRBJ2-1|TRBV5-1
CASSLDLAGTYNEQFF
TGCGCCAGCAGCTTGGATTTAGCGGGGACGTACAATGAGCAGTTCTTC
>medium-sized|-|TRBJ2-5|TRBV12-3/TRBV12-4
CASSRGKQETQYF
TGTGCCAGCAGTCGGGGCAAACAAGAGACCCAGTACTTC
>-|-|TRBJ2-1|TRBV27
CASSFTGSYEQFF
TGTGCCAGCAGTTTTACAGGGTCGTATGAGCAGTTCTTC
>medium-sized|-|TRBJ1-1|TRBV6-1
CASRGTGYMNTEAFF
TGTGCCAGCAGGGGCACAGGGTACATGAACACTGAAGCTTTCTTT
>many|-|TRBJ2-7|TRBV3-1
CASSPPGEEQYF
TGTGCCAGCAGCCCACCGGGGGAGGAGCAGTACTTC
>medium-sized|TRBD2|TRBJ2-1|TRBV4-1
CASSRTPGTSGTEQFF
TGCGCCAGCAGCCGAACCCCCGGGACTAGCGGGACCGAGCAGTTCTTC
>medium-sized|TRBD1|TRBJ1-1|TRBV7-3
CASSLSSGQKEAFF
TGTGCCAGCAGCTTAAGCTCGGGACAGAAAGAAGCTTTCTTT
>medium-sized|TRBD1|TRBJ2-7|TRBV12-3/TRBV12-4
CASTGDREPYEQYF
TGTGCCAGCACCGGGGACAGGGAACCCTACGAGCAGTACTTC
>medium-sized|-|TRBJ2-1|TRBV27
CASSLGGNEQFF
TGTGCCAGCAGCCTGGGGGGCAATGAGCAGTTCTTC
>many|-|TRBJ2-1|TRBV7-9
CASSLRADSTNEQFF
TGTGCCAGCAGCTTGAGGGCGGACAGTACCAATGAGCAGTTCTTC
>many|TRBD1|TRBJ2-1|TRBV28
CASSLSTGLDYNEQFF
TGTGCCAGCAGTTTGTCGACAGGGCTGGACTACAATGAGCAGTTCTTC
>medium-sized|-|TRBJ2-1|TRBV7-2
CASSSSRLAGRDNEQFF
TGTGCCAGCAGCTCCTCACGACTCGCGGGGCGCGACAATGAGCAGTTCTTC
>medium-sized|TRBD1|TRBJ2-5|TRBV5-1
CASSSDRGPQETQYF
TGCGCCAGCAGCTCGGACAGGGGGCCGCAAGAGACCCAGTACTTC
>medium-sized|TRBD1|TRBJ2-1|TRBV12-3/TRBV12-4
CASSLRDRVNEQFF
TGTGCCAGCAGTTTAAGGGACAGGGTCAATGAGCAGTTCTTC
>many|-|TRBJ2-7|TRBV3-1
CASSQDLMSYEQYF
TGTGCCAGCAGCCAAGATTTAATGTCGTACGAGCAGTACTTC
>medium-sized|-|TRBJ1-1|TRBV7-2
CASSPYRVNTEAFF
TGTGCCAGCAGCCCGTACAGGGTGAACACTGAAGCTTTCTTT
>medium-sized|-|TRBJ1-2|TRBV29-1
CSVEDLFRTGYGYTF
TGCAGCGTTGAAGATCTGTTCAGAACGGGCTATGGCTACACCTTC
>many|-|TRBJ2-7|TRBV29-1
CSVIYTSSREQYF
TGCAGCGTCATATACACTAGTTCGCGGGAGCAGTACTTC
>medium-sized|TRBD2|TRBJ2-5|TRBV7-2
CASSPTTSGRTQYF
TGTGCCAGCAGCCCGACGACTAGCGGGAGGACCCAGTACTTC
>many|-|TRBJ2-1|TRBV5-1
CASRFGTGSSEQFF
TGCGCCAGCAGATTCGGGACTGGGTCTAGTGAGCAGTTCTTC
>medium-sized|-|TRBJ1-1|TRBV6-5
CASRRGRGEAFF
TGTGCCAGCAGACGTGGGAGAGGTGAAGCTTTCTTT
>many|-|TRBJ2-2|TRBV7-2
CASSGFVTGTGELFF
TGTGCCAGCAGCGGCTTTGTCACCGGCACCGGGGAGCTGTTTTTT
>medium-sized|-|TRBJ1-1|TRBV20-1
CSAADRANTEAFF
TGCAGTGCTGCCGACAGAGCAAACACTGAAGCTTTCTTT
>many|TRBD2|TRBJ2-1|TRBV4-3
CASSQVAGGYEQFF
TGCGCCAGCAGCCAAGTAGCGGGGGGCTATGAGCAGTTCTTC
>many|-|TRBJ2-7|TRBV12-3/TRBV12-4
CASRPARSSYEQYF
TGTGCCAGCAGACCGGCTAGGAGCTCCTACGAGCAGTACTTC
>-|-|TRBJ1-4|TRBV5-1
CASTNREGGEKPFF
TGCGCCAGCACCAACAGGGAAGGAGGAGAAAAACCGTTTTTT
>many|-|TRBJ1-2|TRBV4-2
CASSQVGEIRGYTF
TGTGCCAGCAGCCAAGTGGGGGAAATCCGGGGCTACACCTTC
>medium-sized|TRBD2|TRBJ2-7|TRBV11-3
CASSPGLAGRSSYEQYF
TGTGCCAGCAGCCCCGGACTAGCGGGAAGGAGCTCCTACGAGCAGTACTTC